Shown below are 30 T cell receptor beta chains from a single sample sequenced in a study of blood T cell repertoires in COVID-19. This table comes from immunoSEQ multiplex PCR, and its TCRdb copy is limited to in-frame clones, with some not included. The sample shows about 42,000 clones, 65% to 80% of them seen only once. The sequencing input was peripheral blood. The receptor source for this set is an elderly man with acute or convalescent COVID-19.

The chain carries TRBV4-1 and TRBJ2-5, with unresolved D. With 0 bases removed from V and 1 base from J, the gap between germline ends came to 9 bases. This CDR3 has 15 amino acids. CDR1 and CDR2 (germline): MGHRA, YSYEKL. The CDR3 loop is CASSQDIWAQETQYF. The CDR3 DNA sequence: TGCGCCAGCAGCCAAGATATATGGGCCCAAGAGACCCAGTACTTC.

The V gene is TRBV7-9, the J gene TRBJ2-2, with D tentatively TRBD1 (6 bases). Trimming cost V 5 bases and J 2 bases, with 9 bases left between them. Germline CDR1 and CDR2: SEHNR and FQNEAQ (reference sequence). The CDR3 is 14 amino acids. The CDR3 sequence is CASSQGHNTGELFF. The CDR3 DNA follows: TGTGCCAGCAGCCAGGGACACAACACCGGGGAGCTGTTTTTT. Drawing the rest from reference TRBV7-9 and TRBJ2-2, the complete variable domain is DTGVSQNPRHKITKRGQNVTFRCDPISEHNRLYWYRQTLGQGPEFLTYFQNEAQLEKSRLLSDRFSAERPKGSFSTLEIQRTEQGDSAMYLCASSQGHNTGELFFGEGSRLTVL.

This rearrangement joins TRBV5-6 to TRBJ2-4; 11 nucleotides align to TRBD1. Germline V gives CDR1 SGHDT, CDR2 YYEEEE. The CDR3 has 17 residues. Germline trimming cut 1 base from V and 9 bases from J; bases unmatched to any gene: 12. The CDR3, as DNA: TGTGCCAGCAGCTTGCCGGGTGGACAGGGGGCGCGGAGCATTCAGTACTTC. As protein: CASSLPGGQGARSIQYF.

This clone was recorded once. This chain uses TRBV2 with TRBJ2-5, with 7 bases fitting TRBD1. The CDR3 is 14 amino acids. CDR1 and CDR2 (germline): SNHLY, FYNNEI. J was trimmed by 2 bases and V by 7 bases; bases with no gene match: 7. The CDR3 is CASTRMGQQETQYF. CDR3 nucleotides: TGTGCCAGCACTAGGATGGGACAGCAAGAGACCCAGTACTTC.

The V and J genes are TRBV10-1 and TRBJ1-1; TRBD1 agrees at 11 bases. Germline CDR1 is WNHNN and CDR2 is SYGVQD (reference sequence). The J segment lost 0 bases and the V segment lost 7 bases, leaving 10 bases of the junction unmatched. This CDR3 has 17 amino acids. The CDR3 sequence is CASIPTGTGGMNTEAFF. In DNA, the CDR3 is TGCGCCAGCATCCCGACAGGGACAGGGGGTATGAACACTGAAGCTTTCTTT.

The chain couples TRBV11-1 to TRBJ2-7; perhaps TRBD1 as D (5 bases). The CDR3 extends over 14 amino acids. Trimming shortened V by 3 bases and J by 0 bases, and 9 bases separated the two germline ends. In germline, CDR1 is SGHAT, CDR2 FQDESV (reference sequence). CDR3 sequence: CASSFQGSSYEQYF. The CDR3 DNA is TGTGCCAGCAGCTTCCAGGGAAGCTCCTACGAGCAGTACTTC. Drawing the rest from reference TRBV11-1 and TRBJ2-7, the complete variable domain is EAEVAQSPRYKITEKSQAVAFWCDPISGHATLYWYRQILGQGPELLVQFQDESVVDDSQLPKDRFSAERLKGVDSTLKIQPAELGDSAMYLCASSFQGSSYEQYFGPGTRLTVT.

This chain links TRBV10-3 with TRBJ2-3; TRBD2 matches 9 bases. The J segment lost 3 bases and the V segment lost 3 bases, leaving 7 bases of the junction unmatched. Germline values: CDR1 ENHRY, CDR2 SYGVKD. CDR3 length equals 16 residues. The CDR3 DNA reads TGTGCCATCAGTGAAGGGACTAGCAGAGAGACAGATACGCAGTATTTT. Its protein product is CAISEGTSRETDTQYF.

The J gene is TRBJ2-1, the V gene TRBV9; D is unclear. Germline assignment: CDR1 SGDLS and CDR2 YYNGEE. V dropped 1 base and J dropped 10 bases, with 18 bases sitting between them. The length of the CDR3 is 15 residues. The CDR3: CASSVRTLPSAEQFF. CDR3 nucleotides: TGTGCCAGCAGCGTACGTACCCTCCCAAGCGCAGAGCAGTTCTTC. Supplemented by reference TRBV9 and TRBJ2-1, the full variable domain reads DSGVTQTPKHLITATGQRVTLRCSPRSGDLSVYWYQQSLDQGLQFLIQYYNGEERAKGNILERFSAQQFPDLHSELNLSSLELGDSALYFCASSVRTLPSAEQFFGPGTRLTVL.

This clone was recorded many times. The chain uses TRBV19 and TRBJ2-7; TRBD1 agrees at 8 bases. CDR1 LNHDA and CDR2 SQIVND come from the germline V gene (reference sequence). CDR3 size: 15 residues. Losses at the gene ends were 5 bases for V and 6 bases for J; bases not matched to a gene: 12. This chain's CDR3 is CASSVPGQASFEQYF. DNA for the CDR3: TGTGCCAGTAGTGTTCCGGGACAGGCTTCGTTCGAGCAGTACTTC.

The gene calls are TRBV3-1 (or the pseudogene TRBV3-2) and TRBJ1-1; no clear D gene. V lost 2 bases to trimming and J lost 2 bases, with 6 bases between them. CDR3 size: 13 residues. Per the germline V gene, CDR1 is LGHDT and CDR2 is YNNKEL (reference sequence). DNA for the CDR3: TGTGCCAGCAGCCAAACTATCAACACTGAAGCTTTCTTT. Translation: CASSQTINTEAFF.

This clone appeared many times. V gene TRBV9 combines with J gene TRBJ2-7, with 7 bases lining up with TRBD1. The V and J ends lost 0 bases and 3 bases, in that order; junction bases with no gene match: 9. There are 16 residues in the CDR3. Per germline, CDR1 SGDLS and CDR2 YYNGEE. The CDR3 nucleotides read TGTGCCAGCAGCGTAGGATTAGGGGACAGCTTCTACGAGCAGTACTTC. Protein: CASSVGLGDSFYEQYF.

This clone occurred once. This rearrangement joins TRBV18 to TRBJ1-3; 7 bases are a match to TRBD1. The CDR3 covers 15 residues. Germline V gene data show CDR1 as KGHSH and CDR2 as LQKENI. Trimming cost V 6 bases and J 2 bases; bases outside gene matches: 7. CDR3 sequence (DNA): TGTGCCAGCTCCGTGGACAGGCGACCTGGAAACACCATATATTTT. Its translation is CASSVDRRPGNTIYF.

The chain couples TRBV6-5 to TRBJ2-1; 10 nucleotides match TRBD2. CDR3 size: 15 residues. V was pared by 8 bases and J by 7 bases, with 11 bases of the junction left unmatched. The germline V gene has CDR1 MNHEY and CDR2 SVGAGI. CDR3 nucleotides: TGTGCCAGCCGATTAAGCGGGGGGGCCGGGAATGAGCAGTTCTTC. It encodes CASRLSGGAGNEQFF.

The chain combines TRBV5-1 with TRBJ2-7; D remains unclear. Per the germline V gene, CDR1 is SGHRS and CDR2 is YFSETQ. Trimming stripped 4 bases from V and 1 base from J, with 15 bases between. The CDR3 runs to 15 residues. The CDR3 sequence: CASSLSTRRSYEQYF. The CDR3, as DNA: TGCGCCAGCAGCCTATCGACAAGGCGATCCTACGAGCAGTACTTC.

CDR3 sequence reads: CASSQEGSGSTHEQYF. For the CDR3, the DNA is TGTGCCAGCAGCCAAGAAGGGAGCGGATCTACCCACGAGCAGTACTTC. This chain connects TRBV14 to TRBJ2-7; TRBD2 might be the D (5 bases). Germline CDR1 reads SGHDN; CDR2 reads FVKESK. V was clipped by 0 bases and J by 5 bases, with 17 bases between them. CDR3 size: 16 residues.

V gene TRBV10-3 combines with J gene TRBJ1-5, with D perhaps matching TRBD1 (6 bases). The germline V and J ends were trimmed by 2 bases and 2 bases, with 10 bases remaining between them. Germline-derived CDR1 and CDR2 are ENHRY and SYGVKD. The length of the CDR3 is 15 residues. Written as DNA, the CDR3 is TGTGCCATCAGTGAGGCGACAGGCCGCAATCAGCCCCAGCATTTT. This sequence encodes CAISEATGRNQPQHF.

This chain joins TRBV13 and TRBJ1-2; TRBD1 might be the D (5 bases). Trimming shortened V by 5 bases and J by 4 bases, and 20 bases separated the two germline ends. Germline V gives CDR1 PRHDT, CDR2 FYEKMQ (reference sequence). There are 16 residues in the CDR3. CDR3 DNA sequence: TGTGCCAGCAGCCGGAGATCCGATTCTCAGGGCTATGGCTACACCTTC. Translated: CASSRRSDSQGYGYTF. Filled out from reference TRBV13 and TRBJ1-2, the complete variable domain reads AAGVIQSPRHLIKEKRETATLKCYPIPRHDTVYWYQQGPGQDPQFLISFYEKMQSDKGSIPDRFSAQQFSDYHSELNMSSLELGDSALYFCASSRRSDSQGYGYTFGSGTRLTVV.

This chain connects TRBV9 to TRBJ2-7, with 14 bases matching TRBD2. The CDR3 covers 16 residues. Germline lookup yields CDR1 SGDLS and CDR2 YYNGEE. J lost 7 bases, V lost 3 bases, and 9 bases had no gene match. CDR3 protein: CASSAQGLAGAGEQYF. In DNA form, the CDR3 reads TGTGCCAGCAGCGCCCAGGGACTAGCGGGAGCTGGGGAGCAGTACTTC.

This chain uses TRBV19 with TRBJ2-3, with TRBD2 identical over 10 bases. J lost 3 bases, V lost 0 bases, and 9 bases had no gene match. Germline CDR1 is LNHDA and CDR2 is SQIVND (reference sequence). The length of the CDR3 is 18 residues. CDR3 sequence reads: CASSIDLLTSGATDTQYF. Here the CDR3 DNA reads TGTGCCAGTAGTATAGATCTCCTTACTAGCGGGGCGACAGATACGCAGTATTTT.

The J gene is TRBJ1-1, the V gene TRBV19; 9 bases map to TRBD1. The CDR3 spans 14 residues. Trimming cost V 7 bases and J 3 bases; bases outside gene matches: 6. The V gene's germline CDR1 is LNHDA and CDR2 SQIVND (reference sequence). CDR3: CASNPGTGHTEAFF. CDR3 nucleotides: TGTGCCAGTAACCCCGGGACAGGGCACACTGAAGCTTTCTTT.

J is TRBJ1-5 and V is TRBV9; D may be TRBD1 (5 bases). The V and J ends lost 3 bases and 0 bases respectively, with 7 bases between them. The CDR3 length is 14 residues. From germline, CDR1 is SGDLS and CDR2 YYNGEE. The DNA for the CDR3 is TGTGCCAGCAGCGCGGACATTAGCAATCAGCCCCAGCATTTT. The encoded protein is CASSADISNQPQHF.

J is TRBJ1-3 and V is TRBV7-9; D is undetermined. Trimming shortened V by 3 bases and J by 3 bases, and 6 bases separated the two germline ends. The CDR3 is made up of 13 amino acids. Germline V gene sequence: CDR1 SEHNR, CDR2 FQNEAQ (reference sequence). Here the CDR3 reads CASSFGDGNTIYF. The CDR3 DNA sequence: TGTGCCAGCAGCTTCGGGGATGGAAACACCATATATTTT.

The chain recombines TRBV7-9 with TRBJ1-6; D is perhaps TRBD1 (6 bases). The CDR3 has 17 amino acids. V lost 2 bases and J 5 bases, leaving 16 bases between the germline ends. Germline-derived CDR1 and CDR2 are SEHNR and FQNEAQ (reference sequence). The CDR3 loop is CASSLPPGADNNSPLHF. For the CDR3, the DNA is TGTGCCAGCAGCTTACCCCCAGGGGCTGACAATAATTCACCCCTCCACTTT. The complete variable domain, with remaining parts taken from reference TRBV7-9 and TRBJ1-6, reads DTGVSQNPRHKITKRGQNVTFRCDPISEHNRLYWYRQTLGQGPEFLTYFQNEAQLEKSRLLSDRFSAERPKGSFSTLEIQRTEQGDSAMYLCASSLPPGADNNSPLHFGNGTRLTVT.

The chain recombines TRBV6-5 with TRBJ2-3, with 11 nucleotides matching TRBD2. Losses at the gene ends were 4 bases for V and 6 bases for J; bases not matched to a gene: 6. This CDR3 contains 15 residues. CDR1 and CDR2 (germline): MNHEY, SVGAGI. CDR3 DNA sequence: TGTGCCAGCAGTTTGTTAGCGGGAGGGGGCGATACGCAGTATTTT. Amino acids: CASSLLAGGGDTQYF.

J is TRBJ2-1 and V is TRBV25-1; TRBD2 is a possible D gene (5 bases). Trimming removed 8 bases at V and 6 bases at J, with 17 bases between. This CDR3 region has 14 residues. Germline V gene data show CDR1 as MGHDK and CDR2 as SYGVNS. CDR3 coding DNA: TGTGCCAGCTCTGGATTCGGGGTGACCAATGAGCAGTTCTTC. It encodes CASSGFGVTNEQFF.

The gene calls are TRBV19 and TRBJ1-6; D gene unclear. Germline V gives CDR1 LNHDA, CDR2 SQIVND (reference sequence). This CDR3 comprises 17 residues. Trimming removed 6 bases from V and 4 bases from J, with 19 bases in between. The CDR3 is CASRRTHELGYNSPLHF. The CDR3 DNA reads TGTGCCAGTAGGCGAACACACGAACTAGGATATAATTCACCCCTCCACTTT.

This chain links TRBV14 with TRBJ2-1; 9 positions agree with TRBD2. V gave up 1 base and J gave up 2 bases; unmatched junction bases: 12. Germline CDR1 is SGHDN and CDR2 is FVKESK. The CDR3 contains 19 residues. The CDR3 loop reads CASSQVEVGAGGAYNEQFF. CDR3 coding DNA: TGTGCCAGCAGCCAAGTAGAGGTCGGTGCGGGAGGGGCCTACAATGAGCAGTTCTTC.

The chain couples TRBV21-1 to TRBJ2-1; TRBD2 is the table's D call and was not checked against the DNA. TRBV21-1 is reported as a pseudogene. CDR3 length equals 17 residues. The DNA of the CDR3 is TGTGCCAGCAGCAAAGTCTTCCCGGGGGGTCTCTACAATGAGCAGTTCTTC. This codes for CASSKVFPGGLYNEQFF.

This clone has only one observation. This chain connects TRBV5-1 to TRBJ2-3; D is unresolved. The germline CDR1 and CDR2 sequences are SGHRS and YFSETQ. This CDR3 is built from 14 residues. V gave up 4 bases and J gave up 4 bases, with 13 bases separating them. CDR3: CASSLDPGSDTQYF. DNA for the CDR3: TGCGCCAGCAGCCTCGATCCAGGATCAGATACGCAGTATTTT. Combining the CDR3 with reference TRBV5-1 and TRBJ2-3 gives the whole variable domain KAGVTQTPRYLIKTRGQQVTLSCSPISGHRSVSWYQQTPGQGLQFLFEYFSETQRNKGNFPGRFSGRQFSNSRSEMNVSTLELGDSALYLCASSLDPGSDTQYFGPGTRLTVL.

J is TRBJ2-1 and V is TRBV5-1; 8 nucleotides align to TRBD2. The length of the CDR3 is 14 residues. V was clipped by 2 bases and J by 9 bases; unmatched bases: 7. Germline V gene sequence: CDR1 SGHRS, CDR2 YFSETQ. The CDR3 spells CASSLASGRAEQFF. In nucleotides, the CDR3 is TGCGCCAGCAGCTTAGCATCCGGGAGGGCTGAGCAGTTCTTC.